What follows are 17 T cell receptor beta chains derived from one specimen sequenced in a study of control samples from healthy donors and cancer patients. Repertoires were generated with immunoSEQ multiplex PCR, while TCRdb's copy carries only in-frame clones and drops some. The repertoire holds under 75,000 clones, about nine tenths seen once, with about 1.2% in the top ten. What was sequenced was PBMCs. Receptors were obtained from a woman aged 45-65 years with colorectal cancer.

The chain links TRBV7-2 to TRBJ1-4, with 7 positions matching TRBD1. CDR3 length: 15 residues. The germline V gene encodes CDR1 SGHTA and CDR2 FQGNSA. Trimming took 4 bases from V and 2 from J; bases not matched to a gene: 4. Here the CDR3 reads CASSYDRVTNEKLFF. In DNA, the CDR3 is TGTGCCAGCAGCTATGACAGGGTCACTAATGAAAAACTGTTTTTT.

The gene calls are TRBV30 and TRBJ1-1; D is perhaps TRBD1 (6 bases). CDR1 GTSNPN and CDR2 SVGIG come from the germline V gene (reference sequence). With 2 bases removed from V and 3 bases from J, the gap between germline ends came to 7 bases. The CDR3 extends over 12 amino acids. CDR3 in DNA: TGTGCCTGGAGTCAGGGGTACACTGAAGCTTTCTTT. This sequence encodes CAWSQGYTEAFF.

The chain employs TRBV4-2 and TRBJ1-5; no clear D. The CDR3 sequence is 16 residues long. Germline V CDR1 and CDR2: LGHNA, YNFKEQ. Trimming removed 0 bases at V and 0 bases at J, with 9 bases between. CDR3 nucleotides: TGTGCCAGCAGCCAAGAGCGGGGAAATAGCAATCAGCCCCAGCATTTT. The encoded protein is CASSQERGNSNQPQHF.

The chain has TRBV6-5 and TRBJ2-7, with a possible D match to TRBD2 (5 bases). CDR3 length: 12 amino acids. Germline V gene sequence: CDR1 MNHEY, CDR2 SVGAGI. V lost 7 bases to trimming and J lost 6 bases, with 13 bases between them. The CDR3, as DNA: TGTGCCAGCACCCTGGAGGTAGGCGAGCAGTACTTC. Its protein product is CASTLEVGEQYF.

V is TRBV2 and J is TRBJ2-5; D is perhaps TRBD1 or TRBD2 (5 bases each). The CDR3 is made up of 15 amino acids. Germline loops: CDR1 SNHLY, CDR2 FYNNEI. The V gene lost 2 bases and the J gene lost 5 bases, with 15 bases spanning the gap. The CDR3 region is CASSEIGGEGETQYF. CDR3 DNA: TGTGCCAGCAGTGAAATTGGGGGAGAAGGGGAGACCCAGTACTTC.

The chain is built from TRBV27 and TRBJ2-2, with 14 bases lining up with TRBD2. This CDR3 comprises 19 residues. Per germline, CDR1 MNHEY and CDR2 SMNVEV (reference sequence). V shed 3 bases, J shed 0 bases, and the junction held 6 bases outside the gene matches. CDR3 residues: CASSFGTSGSWANTGELFF. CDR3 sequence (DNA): TGTGCCAGCAGTTTTGGGACTAGCGGGAGTTGGGCGAACACCGGGGAGCTGTTTTTT.

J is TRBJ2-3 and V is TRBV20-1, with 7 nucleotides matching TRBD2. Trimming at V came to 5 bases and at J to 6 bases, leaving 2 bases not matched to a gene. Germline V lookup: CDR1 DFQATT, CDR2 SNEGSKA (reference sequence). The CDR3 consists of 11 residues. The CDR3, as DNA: TGCAGTGCTTGGGGGGGGGATACGCAGTATTTT. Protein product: CSAWGGDTQYF.

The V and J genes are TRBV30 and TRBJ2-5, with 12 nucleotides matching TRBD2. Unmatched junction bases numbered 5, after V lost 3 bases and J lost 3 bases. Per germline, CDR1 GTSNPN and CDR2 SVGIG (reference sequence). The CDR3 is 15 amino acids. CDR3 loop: CAWSLGLAGEETQYF. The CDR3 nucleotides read TGTGCCTGGAGCTTGGGACTAGCGGGCGAAGAGACCCAGTACTTC.

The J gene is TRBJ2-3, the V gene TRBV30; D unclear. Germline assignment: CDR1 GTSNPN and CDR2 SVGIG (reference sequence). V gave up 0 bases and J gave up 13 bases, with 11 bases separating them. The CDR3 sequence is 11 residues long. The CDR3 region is CAWSVPFREYF. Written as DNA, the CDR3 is TGTGCCTGGAGTGTACCCTTTAGAGAGTATTTT.

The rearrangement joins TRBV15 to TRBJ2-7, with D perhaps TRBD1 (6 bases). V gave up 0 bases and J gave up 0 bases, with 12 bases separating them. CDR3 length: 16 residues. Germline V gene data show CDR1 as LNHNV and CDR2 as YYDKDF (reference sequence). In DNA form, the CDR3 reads TGTGCCACCAGCAGAGATTGGAGGACAGCCTCCTACGAGCAGTACTTC. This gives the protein CATSRDWRTASYEQYF.

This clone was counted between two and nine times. DNA for the CDR3: TGTGCCTGGAGTCCCGGGTTGGGCAATCAGCCCCAGCATTTT. Translation: CAWSPGLGNQPQHF. The chain has TRBV30 and TRBJ1-5; no clear D. Trimming pared 2 bases from V and 2 bases from J, leaving 10 bases between. The CDR3 contains 14 residues. Germline assignment: CDR1 GTSNPN and CDR2 SVGIG (reference sequence).

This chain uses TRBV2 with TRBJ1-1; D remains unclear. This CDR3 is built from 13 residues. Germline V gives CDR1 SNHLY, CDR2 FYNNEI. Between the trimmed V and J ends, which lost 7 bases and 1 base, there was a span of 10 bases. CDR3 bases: TGTGCCAGCATTATGAGGGAGAACACTGAAGCTTTCTTT. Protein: CASIMRENTEAFF.

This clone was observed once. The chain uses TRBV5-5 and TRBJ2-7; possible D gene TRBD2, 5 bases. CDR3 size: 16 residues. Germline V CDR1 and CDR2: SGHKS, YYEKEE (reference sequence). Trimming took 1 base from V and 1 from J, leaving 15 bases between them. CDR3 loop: CASSLRGSSRSYEQYF. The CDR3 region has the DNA TGTGCCAGCAGCTTGCGAGGGTCTAGCAGATCCTACGAGCAGTACTTC.

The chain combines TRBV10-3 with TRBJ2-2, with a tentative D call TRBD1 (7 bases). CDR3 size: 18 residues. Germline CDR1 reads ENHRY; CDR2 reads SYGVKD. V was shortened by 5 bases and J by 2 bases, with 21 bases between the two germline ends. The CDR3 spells CAISSSNGGQRNTGELFF. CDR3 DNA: TGTGCCATCAGTTCATCGAACGGGGGACAGAGAAACACCGGGGAGCTGTTTTTT.

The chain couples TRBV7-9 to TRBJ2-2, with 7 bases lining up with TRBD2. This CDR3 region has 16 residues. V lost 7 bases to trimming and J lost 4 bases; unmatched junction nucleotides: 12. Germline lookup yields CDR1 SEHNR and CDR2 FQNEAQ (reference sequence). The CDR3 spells CASTDGGTQPTGELFF. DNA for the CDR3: TGTGCCAGCACCGACGGGGGGACGCAACCCACCGGGGAGCTGTTTTTT.

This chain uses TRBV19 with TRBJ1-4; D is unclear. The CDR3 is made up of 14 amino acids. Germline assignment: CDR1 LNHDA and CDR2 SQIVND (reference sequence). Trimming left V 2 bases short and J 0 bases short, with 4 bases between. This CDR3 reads CASSIQATNEKLFF. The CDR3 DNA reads TGTGCCAGTAGTATACAAGCAACTAATGAAAAACTGTTTTTT.

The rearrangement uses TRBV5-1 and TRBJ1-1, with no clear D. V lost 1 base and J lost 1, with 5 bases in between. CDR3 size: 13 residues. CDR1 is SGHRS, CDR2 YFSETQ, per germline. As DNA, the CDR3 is TGCGCCAGCAGCTTGTTGGCGAACACTGAAGCTTTCTTT. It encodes CASSLLANTEAFF.